A selection of T cell receptor beta chains follows, all from one sample in a study of T-cell reconstitution after alpha-beta-depleted transplantation in children. TCRdb passed the PCR reads through MiXCR, listing each CDR3 protein once. The sample includes about 400,000 distinct CDR3 sequences, roughly 15% of them seen just once. The starting material was PBMCs, obtained from the stem cell graft. These receptors originate from a human donor who donated a stem cell graft to a child with Fanconi anemia. Each CDR3 is given with its conserved first and last residue. A D gene is named only where the DNA matches it firmly. Part of the rows lack a size; the others show once, few, many or a class for expanded clones.

v_gene	abundance	j_gene	d_gene	CDR3nt	CDR3aa
TRBV4-3	few	TRBJ2-5	-	TGCGCCAGCAGCCAAGCGTCCGGGCCCTCGAGGACCCAGTACTTC	CASSQASGPSRTQYF
TRBV11-2	few	TRBJ2-3	TRBD2	TGTGCCAGCAGCTTTATAGCGGGGGAAGGCACAGATACGCAGTATTTT	CASSFIAGEGTDTQYF
TRBV5-1	-	TRBJ2-7	-	TGCGCCAGCAGCTCCCGACAGAGCTCCTACGAGCAGTACTTC	CASSSRQSSYEQYF
TRBV20-1	-	TRBJ1-1	-	TGCAGTGCTAGTTCGTGGGGGGGCGCAGAGGGTACTGAAGCTTTCTTT	CSASSWGGAEGTEAFF
TRBV7-9	many	TRBJ1-5	TRBD1	TGTGCCAGCGCGGGGGAAGGGGGCGACCAGCCCCAGCATTTT	CASAGEGGDQPQHF
TRBV29-1	many	TRBJ1-2	TRBD1	TGCAGCGTCCGACCCCGGACAGGGGCTTTCTATGGCTACACCTTC	CSVRPRTGAFYGYTF
TRBV2	-	TRBJ1-2	-	TGTGCCAGCAGTCTTTCCAGGGATGGGGTAAATGGCTACACCTTC	CASSLSRDGVNGYTF
TRBV10-3	-	TRBJ2-3	-	TGTGCCATCAGTGAGTTGGGGGGCCCAAGGCCAGATACGCAGTATTTT	CAISELGGPRPDTQYF
TRBV20-1	-	TRBJ2-2	TRBD1	TGCAGTGCTAGAGGGGCCGGGACAGGGGCCGGGGAGCTGTTTTTT	CSARGAGTGAGELFF
TRBV10-3	many	TRBJ1-1	TRBD1	TGTGCCATCAGTGAGTTTGGACAGGGAAACACTGAAGCTTTCTTT	CAISEFGQGNTEAFF
TRBV4-1	-	TRBJ2-1	TRBD2	TGCGCCAGCAGCCAAGACTACGGGGGGGCCTACAATGAGCAGTTCTTC	CASSQDYGGAYNEQFF
TRBV7-2	many	TRBJ2-2	-	TGTGCCAGCAGCTTAGTTGGGTATACCGGGGAGCTGTTTTTT	CASSLVGYTGELFF
TRBV4-1	-	TRBJ2-3	-	TGCGCCAGCAGCCAAAGAACGGATATGACTACAGATACGCAGTATTTT	CASSQRTDMTTDTQYF